One sample yielded the 24 T cell receptor beta chains listed below, sequenced in a study of blood T cell repertoires in COVID-19 (TCRdb year 2020). The library relied on the immunoSEQ multiplex PCR assay. TCRdb holds this immuneACCESS table with in-frame rearrangements only. Some clones are missing; in checked studies, unresolved V genes explain under half, and the rest has no known cause. The sample has 450,000 to 500,000 clones on record, roughly 88% of them singletons. The ten most abundant clones make up roughly 3.1% of the sample. Sequencing was carried out using peripheral blood. These receptors were taken from a human donor in a cohort sampled during active COVID-19.

This clone was detected once. The rearrangement joins TRBV7-3 to TRBJ2-1, with a tentative D call TRBD2 (5 bases). CDR3 length: 15 amino acids. Germline V gene lookup returns CDR1 SGHTA and CDR2 FQGTGA. Trimming left V 2 bases short and J 3 bases short, with 11 bases between. The CDR3: CASSLAGAVYNEQFF. As DNA, the CDR3 is TGTGCCAGCAGCTTAGCGGGTGCCGTCTACAATGAGCAGTTCTTC. Full variable domain (missing parts from reference TRBV7-3 and TRBJ2-1): GAGVSQTPSNKVTEKGKYVELRCDPISGHTALYWYRQSLGQGPEFLIYFQGTGAADDSGLPNDRFFAVRPEGSVSTLKIQRTERGDSAVYLCASSLAGAVYNEQFFGPGTRLTVL.

This clone was picked up a small number of times. Other DNA sequences of this sample code for an identical CDR3. The rearrangement joins TRBV5-1 to TRBJ1-3, with no clear D. Trimming took off 0 bases at V and 3 bases at J, with 4 bases between the two ends. The CDR3 is 13 residues long. In germline, CDR1 is SGHRS, CDR2 YFSETQ. The CDR3 DNA is TGCGCCAGCAGCTTGGACAGTGGAAACACCATATATTTT. Translated: CASSLDSGNTIYF. The whole variable domain, filled in from reference TRBV5-1 and TRBJ1-3, reads KAGVTQTPRYLIKTRGQQVTLSCSPISGHRSVSWYQQTPGQGLQFLFEYFSETQRNKGNFPGRFSGRQFSNSRSEMNVSTLELGDSALYLCASSLDSGNTIYFGEGSWLTVV.

This chain joins TRBV7-9 and TRBJ2-3; a weak D match, TRBD2 (6 bases). CDR3 size: 15 residues. Germline CDR1 is SEHNR and CDR2 is FQNEAQ (reference sequence). V was trimmed by 1 base and J by 2 bases, leaving 10 bases between them. The CDR3: CASSLDGGNTDTQYF. The CDR3 region has the DNA TGTGCCAGCAGCTTAGACGGCGGGAACACAGATACGCAGTATTTT.

The chain combines TRBV15 with TRBJ2-2; 8 bases are a match to TRBD2. The germline CDR1 and CDR2 sequences are LNHNV and YYDKDF (reference sequence). The CDR3 covers 15 residues. J gave up 4 bases and V 6 bases, and 7 bases lay outside the gene matches. The CDR3 coding sequence is TGTGCCACCAGTGCCAGCGGGAGTCTCACCGGGGAGCTGTTTTTT. Its protein product is CATSASGSLTGELFF.

This clone occurred a few times. The chain joins TRBV28 to TRBJ2-5, with 7 bases fitting TRBD2. The CDR3 consists of 15 residues. In germline, CDR1 is MDHEN, CDR2 SYDVKM. With 6 bases clipped from V and 0 bases from J, the junction kept 7 bases outside the gene matches. This CDR3 reads CASSPTSLYQETQYF. In nucleotides, the CDR3 is TGTGCCAGCAGCCCGACTAGCCTGTACCAAGAGACCCAGTACTTC.

The chain employs TRBV28 and TRBJ1-1, with 8 bases lining up with TRBD1. The CDR3 consists of 15 residues. Germline trimming cut 5 bases from V and 3 bases from J; bases unmatched to any gene: 8. The germline gives CDR1 MDHEN, CDR2 SYDVKM. CDR3 region: CASSPRTGRDTEAFF. The CDR3 DNA follows: TGTGCCAGCAGTCCGAGGACAGGGCGGGACACTGAAGCTTTCTTT. The full variable domain, in which reference TRBV28 and TRBJ1-1 provide the parts outside the CDR3, is DVKVTQSSRYLVKRTGEKVFLECVQDMDHENMFWYRQDPGLGLRLIYFSYDVKMKEKGDIPEGYSVSREKKERFSLILESASTNQTSMYLCASSPRTGRDTEAFFGQGTRLTVV.

V usage is TRBV7-3 and J usage is TRBJ2-3, with D unresolved. Germline lookup yields CDR1 SGHTA and CDR2 FQGTGA. The CDR3 covers 11 residues. Trimming cost V 6 bases and J 7 bases, with 8 bases left between them. CDR3 nucleotide sequence: TGTGCCAGCAGTTCCGCGAATACGCAGTATTTT. Protein: CASSSANTQYF.

The rearrangement links TRBV10-3 to TRBJ1-2; the D gene is possibly TRBD1 (5 bases). The germline V gene has CDR1 ENHRY and CDR2 SYGVKD. V was trimmed by 5 bases and J by 7 bases, leaving 17 bases between them. CDR3 length: 14 residues. This chain's CDR3 is CAISSPYRPGGYTF. The CDR3 nucleotides are TGTGCCATCAGTTCTCCCTACAGGCCTGGTGGCTACACCTTC.

The rearrangement links TRBV10-3 to TRBJ1-1; perhaps TRBD1 as D (6 bases). From germline, CDR1 is ENHRY and CDR2 SYGVKD. Trimming stripped 3 bases from V and 3 bases from J, with 11 bases between. CDR3 size: 14 residues. The CDR3 here is CAISELGHYTEAFF. CDR3 DNA: TGTGCCATCAGTGAATTGGGACACTACACTGAAGCTTTCTTT.

J is TRBJ1-2 and V is TRBV6-5, with D perhaps matching TRBD1 (5 bases). Germline CDR1 reads MNHEY; CDR2 reads SVGAGI. V gave up 2 bases and J gave up 2 bases, with 12 bases separating them. The CDR3 is 15 residues long. The CDR3 region is CASSYARGGNYGYTF. CDR3 sequence (DNA): TGTGCCAGCAGTTACGCCCGGGGGGGGAACTATGGCTACACCTTC.

On this clone itself: Other DNA sequences from this sample encode an identical CDR3 as well. The CDR3 DNA sequence: TGCGCCAGCAGCTTTGGGACGGGGGAAGAGACCCAGTACTTC. Its translation is CASSFGTGEETQYF. The V and J genes are TRBV5-1 and TRBJ2-5; D may be TRBD2 (6 bases). Germline V gives CDR1 SGHRS, CDR2 YFSETQ. V lost 2 bases and J 3 bases, leaving 11 bases between the germline ends. There are 14 residues in the CDR3.

This sequence joins TRBV29-1 and TRBJ2-5; the match to TRBD2 covers 11 bases. Germline V gene sequence: CDR1 SQVTM, CDR2 ANQGSEA. This CDR3 is built from 14 residues. Trimming removed 4 bases from V and 5 bases from J; junction bases left unmatched: 6. The CDR3 region is CSVAVTSGKETQYF. The CDR3 DNA follows: TGCAGCGTTGCCGTGACTAGCGGGAAGGAGACCCAGTACTTC.

The chain uses TRBV12-3 or TRBV12-4 and TRBJ1-5; 7 nucleotides align to TRBD1. The CDR3 covers 13 residues. V lost 6 bases to trimming and J lost 6 bases; unmatched junction nucleotides: 5. For the CDR3, the DNA is TGTGCCAGCAGGGGGACAGAGAGTCAGCCCCAGCATTTT. Residues: CASRGTESQPQHF.

The gene calls are TRBV5-1 and TRBJ2-3; D ambiguous. This CDR3 has 13 amino acids. Between the trimmed V and J ends, which lost 4 bases and 2 bases, there was a span of 8 bases. Germline CDR1 is SGHRS and CDR2 is YFSETQ. CDR3 amino acids: CASSPHSTDTQYF. DNA of the CDR3: TGCGCCAGCAGCCCCCATTCCACAGATACGCAGTATTTT.

This clone was found once. This sequence joins TRBV7-2 and TRBJ2-7; D is undetermined. The CDR3 extends over 13 amino acids. V lost 3 bases to trimming and J lost 9 bases, with 15 bases between them. Germline V gene sequence: CDR1 SGHTA, CDR2 FQGNSA. The CDR3 nucleotides read TGTGCCAGCAGCTTGGAGTTCGGTGGTGTGCAGTACTTC. Its protein product is CASSLEFGGVQYF.

The gene calls are TRBV30 and TRBJ1-1; the match to TRBD1 covers 7 bases. With V trimmed by 2 bases and J by 5 bases, 5 bases remained unmatched. The CDR3 has 13 residues. Germline loops: CDR1 GTSNPN, CDR2 SVGIG (reference sequence). CDR3 coding DNA: TGTGCCTGGAGTCGACAGGGTCGTACTGAAGCTTTCTTT. It encodes CAWSRQGRTEAFF.

The rearrangement joins TRBV19 to TRBJ2-7; TRBD2 is a possible D gene (7 bases). Trimming removed 6 bases at V and 6 bases at J, with 18 bases between. This CDR3 is 14 amino acids long. Per germline, CDR1 LNHDA and CDR2 SQIVND (reference sequence). For the CDR3, the DNA is TGTGCCAGTAGACCACTGGGGGGGGCGCGCGAGCAGTACTTC. As protein: CASRPLGGAREQYF.

J is TRBJ1-1 and V is TRBV28; TRBD1 aligns across 7 bases. V was pared by 4 bases and J by 5 bases, with 13 bases of the junction left unmatched. Germline values: CDR1 MDHEN, CDR2 SYDVKM. The CDR3 runs to 16 residues. The CDR3 region has the DNA TGTGCCAGCAGTTCGACAGGGTCGAGATGGCAGACTGAAGCTTTCTTT. Translated: CASSSTGSRWQTEAFF.

V gene TRBV7-2 combines with J gene TRBJ2-7; TRBD2 matches 10 bases. The junction had 9 bases not matched to a gene; V was cut back by 4 bases and J by 6 bases. This CDR3 contains 15 residues. Germline values: CDR1 SGHTA, CDR2 FQGNSA. The CDR3 sequence is CASSSNPLAGSEQYF. DNA of the CDR3: TGTGCCAGCAGCTCGAATCCACTAGCGGGAAGCGAGCAGTACTTC.

The rearrangement uses TRBV19 and TRBJ2-6, with TRBD1 as a possible D gene (6 bases). Germline V gene lookup returns CDR1 LNHDA and CDR2 SQIVND (reference sequence). The CDR3 sequence is 17 residues long. The V end was cut by 3 bases, the J end by 0 bases, with 12 bases between. The chain's CDR3 is CASSMDSGSSGANVLTF. For the CDR3, the DNA is TGTGCCAGTAGTATGGACAGTGGAAGCTCTGGGGCCAACGTCCTGACTTTC.

The rearrangement joins TRBV11-2 to TRBJ1-2, with TRBD1 matching 7 bases. J gave up 7 bases and V 5 bases, and 13 bases lay outside the gene matches. This CDR3 has 15 residues. Germline V gene sequence: CDR1 SGHAT, CDR2 FQNNGV. The CDR3 nucleotides are TGTGCCAGCAGCCCTCCGGTACAGGGGTACAGTGGCTACACCTTC. This gives the protein CASSPPVQGYSGYTF.

This clone was counted at least ten times. The gene calls are TRBV7-9 and TRBJ1-3; D unresolved. The CDR3 is made up of 16 amino acids. Germline V CDR1 and CDR2: SEHNR, FQNEAQ (reference sequence). V lost 5 bases, J lost 0 bases, and 14 bases lay in between. The CDR3 spells CASSGRTLSSGNTIYF. In DNA form, the CDR3 reads TGTGCCAGCAGCGGGAGGACGCTGAGCTCTGGAAACACCATATATTTT.

The gene calls are TRBV2 and TRBJ2-1; 8 nucleotides agree with TRBD2. Germline V gene data show CDR1 as SNHLY and CDR2 as FYNNEI. The J segment lost 2 bases and the V segment lost 5 bases, leaving 8 bases of the junction unmatched. The CDR3 has 16 residues. As DNA, the CDR3 is TGTGCCAGCAGTTCCACGGGACTAGGCGCCTACAATGAGCAGTTCTTC. Translation gives CASSSTGLGAYNEQFF.

The chain combines TRBV27 with TRBJ1-6; 7 bases fit TRBD1. V trimming: 5 bases; J trimming: 10 bases; junction bases outside the gene matches: 11. Germline V lookup: CDR1 MNHEY, CDR2 SMNVEV (reference sequence). The CDR3 has 15 amino acids. CDR3 amino acids: CASSLRQGEDSPLHF. CDR3 coding DNA: TGTGCCAGCAGTCTTCGACAGGGTGAAGACTCACCCCTCCACTTT.